The following is a TCR beta chain sequence with its context. This CDR3 spans 16 amino acids. V was shortened by 0 bases and J by 2 bases, with 13 bases between the two germline ends. Germline V CDR1 and CDR2: MNHNY, SVGAGI (reference sequence). The sample is drawn from a study of blood T cell repertoires in COVID-19. Looking at the study overall: COVID-19 samples collected from the United States, Italy and Spain covered acute and convalescent phases. PBMCs, B-cell-depleted T cells, or T cells were the source of the cDNA or gDNA that made up the material.

Original methodology: Estimates of nucleated cell counts were drawn from the amplification of reference gene primers. The repertoire was sequenced with immunoSEQ multiplex PCR; TCRdb's copy has only in-frame clones and lacks some. V and J calls and clone size are as listed in that table; D and trimming were resolved from the DNA. This table has about 220,000 clones, less than 90% appearing once. Sequenced sample: peripheral blood. The receptor was isolated from a woman aged 60-75 years who had recovered from COVID-19. The chain employs TRBV6-6 and TRBJ1-2; the D is unclear. The CDR3 DNA reads TGTGCCAGCAGTTACTCGTACGAGACACCGAACTATGGCTACACCTTC. The encoded protein is CASSYSYETPNYGYTF.